A single sample gave rise to the 8 T cell receptor beta chains below, sequenced in a study of shared clonotypes between healthy human individuals. Clones were sequenced by immunoSEQ multiplex PCR, and TCRdb holds only the in-frame ones, with some missing. Altogether about 2.1 million clones are present, about 93% being singletons, with the ten largest covering 1.5% to 2%. Selected positively for CCR7 and CD45RO-negative, naive CD8 cells excluded terminally differentiated effector memory CD45RA+ cells. The sample was naive CD8+ T cells from PBMCs. The origin of the receptors is a man aged 18 to 30 in good health. Some clones in this sample may be carry-over from other donors' samples.

The chain is built from TRBV29-1 and TRBJ2-2; D gene unclear. V was cut by 2 bases and J by 1 base, with 11 bases left in between. Germline V gives CDR1 SQVTM, CDR2 ANQGSEA. CDR3 length: 15 amino acids. The CDR3 here is CSVETRRQNTGELFF. In nucleotides, the CDR3 is TGCAGCGTTGAAACCCGCCGACAGAACACCGGGGAGCTGTTTTTT.

As to this clone: This sample also contains other DNA sequences that code for the same CDR3. The V gene is TRBV27, the J gene TRBJ2-7; maybe TRBD1 (5 bases). The CDR3 has 13 amino acids. V was clipped by 2 bases and J by 3 bases, with 8 bases between them. The germline CDR1 and CDR2 sequences are MNHEY and SMNVEV (reference sequence). For the CDR3, the DNA is TGTGCCAGCAGTTTAGTCCAGGGCTACGAGCAGTACTTC. Translating it yields CASSLVQGYEQYF.

Concerning this clone itself: The junction shows a germline mismatch at one end, possibly a read error. V and J are TRBV10-2 and TRBJ2-1, with 7 bases lining up with TRBD1. The CDR3 length is 12 residues. The V gene's germline CDR1 is WSHSY and CDR2 SAAADI. The CDR3 here is CASSEIRGQGVF. For the CDR3, the DNA is TGCGCCAGCAGTGAGATTAGGGGGCAGGGCGTCTTC.

This clone appeared once. This rearrangement joins TRBV27 to TRBJ2-5; 7 bases are shared with TRBD2. Trimming at V came to 3 bases and at J to 2 bases, leaving 9 bases not matched to a gene. The germline gives CDR1 MNHEY, CDR2 SMNVEV (reference sequence). The CDR3 runs 16 residues. CDR3 DNA: TGTGCCAGCAGTTTCCTATCCCCTAGCGGACAAGAGACCCAGTACTTC. Encoded protein: CASSFLSPSGQETQYF.

The sample holds one count of this clone. The V gene is TRBV30, the J gene TRBJ1-2; D possibly corresponds to TRBD1 (5 bases). The CDR3 covers 13 residues. Germline V gene lookup returns CDR1 GTSNPN and CDR2 SVGIG (reference sequence). Trimming took 3 bases from V and 6 from J, leaving 14 bases between them. The CDR3 loop reads CAWRLGGVDGYTF. In DNA, the CDR3 is TGTGCCTGGAGACTTGGGGGGGTTGATGGCTACACCTTC. Drawing the rest from reference TRBV30 and TRBJ1-2, the complete variable domain is SQTIHQWPATLVQPVGSPLSLECTVEGTSNPNLYWYRQAAGRGLQLLFYSVGIGQISSEVPQNLSASRPQDRQFILSSKKLLLSDSGFYLCAWRLGGVDGYTFGSGTRLTVV.

V and J are TRBV29-1 and TRBJ1-2; D remains ambiguous. The germline gives CDR1 SQVTM, CDR2 ANQGSEA. The V end was cut by 6 bases, the J end by 2 bases, with 16 bases between. The CDR3 spans 14 residues. CDR3: CSVRTTDGNYGYTF. The CDR3 DNA sequence: TGCAGCGTCCGTACGACGGACGGAAACTATGGCTACACCTTC. The complete variable domain, with remaining parts taken from reference TRBV29-1 and TRBJ1-2, reads SAVISQKPSRDICQRGTSLTIQCQVDSQVTMMFWYRQQPGQSLTLIATANQGSEATYESGFVIDKFPISRPNLTFSTLTVSNMSPEDSSIYLCSVRTTDGNYGYTFGSGTRLTVV.

The chain joins TRBV11-2 to TRBJ2-1; 10 bases are a match to TRBD2. The CDR3 runs 16 residues. From germline, CDR1 is SGHAT and CDR2 FQNNGV. J lost 8 bases, V lost 1 base, and 8 bases had no gene match. CDR3 residues: CASSLGVLAGVDEQFF. CDR3 sequence (DNA): TGTGCCAGCAGCTTAGGAGTGCTAGCGGGAGTCGATGAGCAGTTCTTC.

Note on this clone: Other DNA sequences in the sample encode the same CDR3. The chain is built from TRBV11-2 and TRBJ2-1, with 10 bases identical to TRBD1. The CDR3 consists of 14 residues. The V gene end was trimmed by 5 bases and the J gene end by 7 bases; junction bases not matched to a gene: 5. CDR1 is SGHAT, CDR2 FQNNGV, per germline. The CDR3 region has the DNA TGTGCCAGCAGCGACCGGGACAGGGGAAATGAGCAGTTCTTC. Amino acid sequence: CASSDRDRGNEQFF.